This T cell receptor (beta chain) was documented in a study of T cells in women clearing cervical HPV infection. Overall study findings and caveats: T-cell numbers per sample were unknown and may explain richness differences. CIN3+ cases had significantly higher TCR repertoire richness than controls, but evenness did not differ. Cases and controls were distinguished at AUC 0.65 to 0.85 by richness and V genes.

Sequenced by immunoSEQ multiplex PCR; TCRdb stores in-frame clones only, minus some. Its clone listing holds some 40,000 clones. Concerning this clone itself: The antigen remains undetermined.

The sample consisted of blood buffy coat. This clonotype originated in a woman aged 18 to 75 with a cervical HPV16 infection that either progressed to CIN3+ or cleared (not recorded which).

CDR3 DNA, as far as it was read: TGTGCCAGCACTACGGACAGGGGGCATGGTGGC. Protein product: CASTTDRGHGG. The entire CDR3 protein is CASTTDRGHGGYTF. The chain carries TRBV12-3 or TRBV12-4 and TRBJ1-2; TRBD1 matches 11 bases. The read ends 3 residues early relative to the CDR3; the germline J gene fills the gap. This CDR3 has 14 residues. The trim removed 7 bases at V and 7 bases at J, leaving 8 bases unmatched.